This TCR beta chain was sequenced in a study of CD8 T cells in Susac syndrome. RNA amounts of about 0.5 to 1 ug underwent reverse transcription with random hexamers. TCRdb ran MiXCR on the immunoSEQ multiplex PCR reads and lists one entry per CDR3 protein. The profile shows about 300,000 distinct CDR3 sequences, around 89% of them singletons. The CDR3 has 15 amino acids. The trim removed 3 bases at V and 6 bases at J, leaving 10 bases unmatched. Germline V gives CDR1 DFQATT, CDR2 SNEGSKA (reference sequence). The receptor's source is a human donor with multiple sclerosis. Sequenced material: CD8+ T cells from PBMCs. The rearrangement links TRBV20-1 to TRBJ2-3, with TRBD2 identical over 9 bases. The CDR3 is CSASDLAGTADTQYF. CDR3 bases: TGCAGTGCTAGCGACCTAGCGGGGACCGCGGATACGCAGTATTTT.